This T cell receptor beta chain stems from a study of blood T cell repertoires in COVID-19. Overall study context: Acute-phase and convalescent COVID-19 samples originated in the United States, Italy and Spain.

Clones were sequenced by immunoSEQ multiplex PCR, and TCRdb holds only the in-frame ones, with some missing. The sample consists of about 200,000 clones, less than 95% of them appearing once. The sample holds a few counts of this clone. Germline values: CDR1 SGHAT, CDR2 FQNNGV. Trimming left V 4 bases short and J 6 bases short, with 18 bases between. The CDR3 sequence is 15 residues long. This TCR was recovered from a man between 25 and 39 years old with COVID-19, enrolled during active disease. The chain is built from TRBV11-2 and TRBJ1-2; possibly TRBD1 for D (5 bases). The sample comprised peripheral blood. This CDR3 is CASSSDRGEVDGYTF. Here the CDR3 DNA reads TGTGCCAGCAGCTCCGACCGGGGGGAAGTGGATGGCTACACCTTC.